This is a list of T cell receptor beta chains from one sample in a study of T cell responses to AZD1222 COVID-19 vaccine. Profiling relied on immunoSEQ multiplex PCR, and the TCRdb table lists in-frame clones only, not all of them. This sample has around 130,000 clones, with approximately 86% found just once. Sequenced here: peripheral blood, sampled on day 0 of AZD1222 vaccination. Receptors were obtained from an adult in good health. The CDR3 runs from the conserved cysteine through the conserved F or W. The D gene is left open where the match is weak. Clone size is shown for a subset of rows, as once, few, many or a class of expanded clone.

v_gene: TRBV5-6
d_gene: NA
j_gene: TRBJ1-2
abundance: NA
CDR3nt: TGTGCCAGCAGCTTGGGGGTAGCTGCGTCAGGCTACACCTTC
CDR3aa: CASSLGVAASGYTF

v_gene: TRBV7-6
d_gene: TRBD2
j_gene: TRBJ2-2
abundance: NA
CDR3nt: TGTGCCAGCAGCGGGACTAGCGGGGGCTCTATCAACACCGGGGAGCTGTTTTTT
CDR3aa: CASSGTSGGSINTGELFF

v_gene: TRBV5-4
d_gene: NA
j_gene: TRBJ1-1
abundance: NA
CDR3nt: TGTGCCAGCAGCCCCCAGGGGCTCAGAACTGAAGCTTTCTTT
CDR3aa: CASSPQGLRTEAFF

v_gene: TRBV7-9
d_gene: NA
j_gene: TRBJ1-4
abundance: NA
CDR3nt: TGTGCCAGCAGCCCCGCCCGGGGTGAAAAACTGTTTTTT
CDR3aa: CASSPARGEKLFF

v_gene: TRBV2
d_gene: NA
j_gene: TRBJ2-7
abundance: NA
CDR3nt: TGTGCCAGCCGTCGCCAGGACTACTACGAGCAGTACTTC
CDR3aa: CASRRQDYYEQYF

v_gene: TRBV6-5
d_gene: NA
j_gene: TRBJ1-1
abundance: NA
CDR3nt: TGTGCCAGCAGAATCCAGGGTGACACTGAAGCTTTCTTT
CDR3aa: CASRIQGDTEAFF

v_gene: TRBV29-1
d_gene: TRBD1
j_gene: TRBJ2-7
abundance: once
CDR3nt: TGCAGCGTTGTTTTGGACAGGACCCCCTACGAGCAGTACTTC
CDR3aa: CSVVLDRTPYEQYF

v_gene: TRBV9
d_gene: TRBD1
j_gene: TRBJ1-4
abundance: few
CDR3nt: TGTGCCAGCACCACTCGGGGGACAGGAGCTGAAAAACTGTTTTTT
CDR3aa: CASTTRGTGAEKLFF

v_gene: TRBV27
d_gene: NA
j_gene: TRBJ1-2
abundance: NA
CDR3nt: TGTGCCAGCAGTTTATCTCAGGGGAGCTATGGCTACACCTTC
CDR3aa: CASSLSQGSYGYTF

v_gene: TRBV19
d_gene: NA
j_gene: TRBJ1-1
abundance: NA
CDR3nt: TGTGCCAGTAGTCCGGGGAGTGAAGCTTTCTTT
CDR3aa: CASSPGSEAFF

v_gene: TRBV19
d_gene: TRBD2
j_gene: TRBJ2-2
abundance: NA
CDR3nt: TGTGCCAGTAGAAACCCGGGACTAGCGGGACTCGGGGAGCTGTTTTTT
CDR3aa: CASRNPGLAGLGELFF

v_gene: TRBV28
d_gene: NA
j_gene: TRBJ2-5
abundance: NA
CDR3nt: TGTGCCAGCAGTTTACAGTACCAAGAGACCCAGTACTTC
CDR3aa: CASSLQYQETQYF

v_gene: TRBV7-2
d_gene: TRBD1
j_gene: TRBJ1-4
abundance: NA
CDR3nt: TGTGCCAGCAGCTTACTGGGACAGGGTAGGGAAAAACTGTTTTTT
CDR3aa: CASSLLGQGREKLFF

v_gene: TRBV27
d_gene: TRBD1
j_gene: TRBJ2-7
abundance: NA
CDR3nt: TGTGCCAGCCGGTTGAGAGCAACAGGGGGCTCGAACGAGCAGTACTTC
CDR3aa: CASRLRATGGSNEQYF